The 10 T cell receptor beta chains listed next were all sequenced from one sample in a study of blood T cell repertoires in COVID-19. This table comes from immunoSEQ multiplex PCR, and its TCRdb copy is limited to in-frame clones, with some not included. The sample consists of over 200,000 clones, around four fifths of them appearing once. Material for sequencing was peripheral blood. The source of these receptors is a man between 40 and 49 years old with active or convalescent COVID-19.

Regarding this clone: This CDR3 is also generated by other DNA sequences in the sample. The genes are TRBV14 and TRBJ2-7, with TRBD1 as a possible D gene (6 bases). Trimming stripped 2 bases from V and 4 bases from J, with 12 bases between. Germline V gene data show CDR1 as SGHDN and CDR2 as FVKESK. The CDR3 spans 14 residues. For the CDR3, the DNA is TGTGCCAGCAGCCAATCCTTAGGGGGTTACGAGCAGTACTTC. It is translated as CASSQSLGGYEQYF. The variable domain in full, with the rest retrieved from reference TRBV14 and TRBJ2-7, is EAGVTQFPSHSVIEKGQTVTLRCDPISGHDNLYWYRRVMGKEIKFLLHFVKESKQDESGMPNNRFLAERTGGTYSTLKVQPAELEDSGVYFCASSQSLGGYEQYFGPGTRLTVT.

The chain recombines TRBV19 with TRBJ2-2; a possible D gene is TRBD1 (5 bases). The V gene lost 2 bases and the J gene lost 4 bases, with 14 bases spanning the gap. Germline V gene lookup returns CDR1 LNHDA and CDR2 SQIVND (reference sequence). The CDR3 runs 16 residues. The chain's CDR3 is CASSIRFKGPTGELFF. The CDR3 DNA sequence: TGTGCCAGTAGTATAAGGTTCAAGGGGCCCACCGGGGAGCTGTTTTTT.

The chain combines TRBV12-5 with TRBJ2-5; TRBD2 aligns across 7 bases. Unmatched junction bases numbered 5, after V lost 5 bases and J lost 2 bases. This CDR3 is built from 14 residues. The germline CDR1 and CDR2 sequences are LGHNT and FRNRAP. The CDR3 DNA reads TGTGCTAGTGGTCCGGGACTACCGCAAGAGACCCAGTACTTC. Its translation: CASGPGLPQETQYF.

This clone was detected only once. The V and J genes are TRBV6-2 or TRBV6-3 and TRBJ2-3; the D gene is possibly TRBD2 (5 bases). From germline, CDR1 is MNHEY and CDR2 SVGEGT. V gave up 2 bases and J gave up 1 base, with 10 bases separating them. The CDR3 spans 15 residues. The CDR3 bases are TGTGCCAGCAGTTACGGGGAGAAGGGCACAGATACGCAGTATTTT. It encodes CASSYGEKGTDTQYF.

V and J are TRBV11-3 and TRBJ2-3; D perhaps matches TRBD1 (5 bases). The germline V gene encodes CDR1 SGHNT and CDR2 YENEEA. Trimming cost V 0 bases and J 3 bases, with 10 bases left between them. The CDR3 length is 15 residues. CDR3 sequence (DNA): TGTGCCAGCAGCTTAGATCAGGGTTGGACAGATACGCAGTATTTT. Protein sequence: CASSLDQGWTDTQYF.

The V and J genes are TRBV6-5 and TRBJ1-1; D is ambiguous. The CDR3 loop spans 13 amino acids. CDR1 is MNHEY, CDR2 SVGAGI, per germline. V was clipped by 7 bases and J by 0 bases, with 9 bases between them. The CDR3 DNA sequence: TGTGCCAGCAAGGGAGTCCTGAACACTGAAGCTTTCTTT. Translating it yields CASKGVLNTEAFF.

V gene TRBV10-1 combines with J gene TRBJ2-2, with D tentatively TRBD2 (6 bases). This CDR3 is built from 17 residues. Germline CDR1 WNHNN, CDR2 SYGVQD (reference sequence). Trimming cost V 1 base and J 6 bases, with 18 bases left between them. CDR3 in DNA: TGCGCCAGCAGTGAGTTGCACGGGGGTCGAGGTTCCGGGGAGCTGTTTTTT. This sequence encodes CASSELHGGRGSGELFF.

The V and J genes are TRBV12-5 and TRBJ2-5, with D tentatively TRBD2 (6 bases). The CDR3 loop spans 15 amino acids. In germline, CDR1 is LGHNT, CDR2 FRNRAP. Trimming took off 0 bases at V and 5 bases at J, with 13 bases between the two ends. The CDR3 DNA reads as TGTGCTAGTGGTTTGGTAATGGCGGGGTTGGAGACCCAGTACTTC. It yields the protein CASGLVMAGLETQYF.

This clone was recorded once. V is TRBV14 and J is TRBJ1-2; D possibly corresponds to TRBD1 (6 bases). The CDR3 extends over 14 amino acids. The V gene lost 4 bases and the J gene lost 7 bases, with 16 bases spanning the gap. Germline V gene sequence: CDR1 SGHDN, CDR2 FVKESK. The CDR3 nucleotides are TGTGCCAGCAGCCGCCCCGGGTTAGGGGGTGGCTACACCTTC. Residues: CASSRPGLGGGYTF.

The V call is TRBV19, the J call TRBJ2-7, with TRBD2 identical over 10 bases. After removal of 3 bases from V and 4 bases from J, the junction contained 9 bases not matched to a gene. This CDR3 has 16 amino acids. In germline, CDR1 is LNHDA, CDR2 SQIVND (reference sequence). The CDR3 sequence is CASSIQPAGGPYEQYF. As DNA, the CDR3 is TGTGCCAGTAGTATTCAACCAGCGGGAGGGCCATACGAGCAGTACTTC.